The clone carrying this T cell receptor beta chain was observed once. MiXCR, applied by TCRdb to the RT-PCR reads, yields one record per CDR3 protein. The table has about 700,000 distinct CDR3 sequences, more than 13% seen once. CDR3 length equals 17 residues. Germline V CDR1 and CDR2: SGHTA, FQGNSA. With 5 bases clipped from V and 7 bases from J, the junction kept 14 bases outside the gene matches. This rearrangement joins TRBV7-2 to TRBJ1-6, with 7 bases that match TRBD1. This TCR derives from a female donor in good health, serving as a healthy control. Input material: memory CD4+ T cells from blood. The CDR3 nucleotides are TGTGCCAGCAGCCTACGGACAGGATCGGGAGTAAATTCACCCCTCCACTTT. Protein product: CASSLRTGSGVNSPLHF. Filled out from reference TRBV7-2 and TRBJ1-6, the complete variable domain reads GAGVSQSPSNKVTEKGKDVELRCDPISGHTALYWYRQSLGQGLEFLIYFQGNSAPDKSGLPSDRFSAERTGGSVSTLTIQRTQQEDSAVYLCASSLRTGSGVNSPLHFGNGTRLTVT.